The 29 T cell receptor beta chains below were found in one sample sequenced in a study of control samples from healthy donors and cancer patients. Measured with immunoSEQ multiplex PCR; TCRdb has only the in-frame clones, and not every one. The table lists 150,000 or so clones, roughly 89% of them singletons. The sequenced sample consisted of blood. The receptors were gathered from a man aged 30 to 39 in good health.

CDR3 sequence: CSVEVGQGGEQYF. The CDR3, as DNA: TGCAGCGTTGAAGTGGGACAGGGGGGCGAGCAGTACTTC. V usage is TRBV29-1 and J usage is TRBJ2-7; 11 bases match TRBD1. Germline CDR1 reads SQVTM; CDR2 reads ANQGSEA. The CDR3 is made up of 13 amino acids. With 1 base clipped from V and 6 bases from J, the junction kept 2 bases outside the gene matches.

The chain links TRBV27 to TRBJ2-7, with TRBD2 matching 7 bases. The ends lost 2 bases at V and 7 bases at J; junction bases unmatched: 8. From germline, CDR1 is MNHEY and CDR2 SMNVEV (reference sequence). The CDR3 consists of 14 residues. In DNA form, the CDR3 reads TGTGCCAGCAGTTTAAGGGAGGGAGGGCCGGAGCAGTACTTC. Its translation: CASSLREGGPEQYF.

This chain joins TRBV19 and TRBJ2-7; D not certain. The V end was cut by 3 bases, the J end by 5 bases, with 17 bases between. Germline-derived CDR1 and CDR2 are LNHDA and SQIVND (reference sequence). The CDR3 sequence is 15 residues long. The CDR3 sequence is CASSIGKGSWNEQYF. CDR3 nucleotide sequence: TGTGCCAGTAGTATTGGAAAAGGGTCATGGAACGAGCAGTACTTC.

V and J are TRBV7-2 and TRBJ2-7; unclear D gene. The CDR3 has 14 amino acids. Germline loops: CDR1 SGHTA, CDR2 FQGNSA. The V and J ends lost 5 bases and 6 bases respectively, with 17 bases between them. CDR3 in DNA: TGTGCCAGCAGCCCGAACCCCAAGGCGCTCGAGCAGTACTTC. Translation gives CASSPNPKALEQYF.

The gene calls are TRBV16 and TRBJ2-7; 8 positions match TRBD2. There are 17 residues in the CDR3. Germline loops: CDR1 KGHSY, CDR2 FQNENV. The junction had 14 bases not matched to a gene; V was cut back by 1 base and J by 6 bases. The CDR3 DNA follows: TGTGCCAGCAGCCAATTAATGGAGGGGACTAGGGGCACCGAGCAGTACTTC. It specifies CASSQLMEGTRGTEQYF.

The chain couples TRBV2 to TRBJ1-6; tentatively, D is TRBD1 (5 bases). In germline, CDR1 is SNHLY, CDR2 FYNNEI. V gave up 4 bases and J gave up 1 base, with 17 bases separating them. This CDR3 contains 18 residues. The CDR3 region is CASSVRGPTRSYNSPLHF. The CDR3 bases are TGTGCCAGCAGTGTGCGGGGACCCACGAGGTCCTATAATTCACCCCTCCACTTT.

The chain combines TRBV5-1 with TRBJ1-2; the D is unclear. The CDR3 is 16 amino acids. The V gene lost 0 bases and the J gene lost 0 bases, with 12 bases spanning the gap. The germline V gene encodes CDR1 SGHRS and CDR2 YFSETQ. The CDR3 bases are TGCGCCAGCAGCTTGGCTTGGCCTACTTCTAACTATGGCTACACCTTC. Translating gives CASSLAWPTSNYGYTF.

This chain connects TRBV29-1 to TRBJ1-1; tentatively, D is TRBD1 (5 bases). The CDR3 has 12 amino acids. V lost 7 bases and J 1 base, leaving 10 bases between the germline ends. Germline V CDR1 and CDR2: SQVTM, ANQGSEA. DNA of the CDR3: TGCAGCGCCCGGGGCGGGAACACTGAAGCTTTCTTT. It yields the protein CSARGGNTEAFF. The whole variable domain, filled in from reference TRBV29-1 and TRBJ1-1, reads SAVISQKPSRDICQRGTSLTIQCQVDSQVTMMFWYRQQPGQSLTLIATANQGSEATYESGFVIDKFPISRPNLTFSTLTVSNMSPEDSSIYLCSARGGNTEAFFGQGTRLTVV.

The rearrangement uses TRBV11-2 and TRBJ2-7; D remains ambiguous. V lost 2 bases, J lost 1 base, and 9 bases lay in between. The germline V gene encodes CDR1 SGHAT and CDR2 FQNNGV. The CDR3 covers 14 residues. The CDR3 bases are TGTGCCAGCAGCTTAATGGACCATTCCTACGAGCAGTACTTC. Translated, it gives CASSLMDHSYEQYF.

This chain uses TRBV13 with TRBJ1-3, with D unclear. The V end was cut by 2 bases, the J end by 0 bases, with 8 bases between. This CDR3 is 15 amino acids long. CDR1 and CDR2 (germline): PRHDT, FYEKMQ (reference sequence). In DNA, the CDR3 is TGTGCCAGCAGCTTACGGACGCCCTCTGGAAACACCATATATTTT. Amino acids: CASSLRTPSGNTIYF.

This chain links TRBV10-2 with TRBJ2-7; possibly TRBD1 or TRBD2 for D (6 bases each). The germline CDR1 and CDR2 sequences are WSHSY and SAAADI. The length of the CDR3 is 14 residues. The V and J ends lost 0 bases and 2 bases respectively, with 8 bases between them. CDR3 residues: CASSESGGPYEQYF. Written as DNA, the CDR3 is TGCGCCAGCAGTGAGTCCGGGGGCCCCTACGAGCAGTACTTC.

The rearrangement links TRBV11-1 to TRBJ2-3, with TRBD1 matching over 10 bases. V was pared by 5 bases and J by 2 bases, with 7 bases of the junction left unmatched. Germline CDR1 is SGHAT and CDR2 is FQDESV (reference sequence). This CDR3 spans 16 amino acids. The CDR3: CASSLRTGGSTDTQYF. DNA of the CDR3: TGTGCCAGCAGCCTGCGGACAGGGGGATCCACAGATACGCAGTATTTT.

V is TRBV6-5 and J is TRBJ2-7; D may be TRBD1 (6 bases). CDR3 length equals 13 residues. V lost 7 bases and J 0 bases, leaving 10 bases between the germline ends. Germline CDR1 and CDR2: MNHEY and SVGAGI. CDR3 in amino acids: CASNTGSSYEQYF. CDR3 DNA sequence: TGTGCCAGCAACACAGGGAGCTCCTACGAGCAGTACTTC.

CDR3 DNA sequence: TGTGCCACCAGTCGGACAGGAGCCTACGAGCAGTACTTC. Encoded protein: CATSRTGAYEQYF. This chain uses TRBV24-1 with TRBJ2-7; TRBD1 matches at 7 bases. The CDR3 is 13 residues long. Germline-derived CDR1 and CDR2 are KGHDR and SFDVKD. V shed 6 bases, J shed 2 bases, and the junction held 3 bases outside the gene matches.

J is TRBJ1-2 and V is TRBV5-8; tentative D call: TRBD1 (5 bases). From germline, CDR1 is SGHTS and CDR2 YDEGEE. The CDR3 covers 13 residues. Trimming left V 0 bases short and J 5 bases short, with 8 bases between. This chain's CDR3 is CASSLAGTYGYTF. DNA of the CDR3: TGTGCCAGCAGCTTGGCGGGGACTTATGGCTACACCTTC. Supplemented by reference TRBV5-8 and TRBJ1-2, the full variable domain reads EAGVTQSPTHLIKTRGQQATLRCSPISGHTSVYWYQQALGLGLQFLLWYDEGEERNRGNFPPRFSGRQFPNYSSELNVNALELEDSALYLCASSLAGTYGYTFGSGTRLTVV.

The rearrangement links TRBV10-3 to TRBJ2-2; D gene ambiguous. The CDR3 loop spans 15 amino acids. V was clipped by 0 bases and J by 3 bases, with 8 bases between them. Germline-derived CDR1 and CDR2 are ENHRY and SYGVKD. In nucleotides, the CDR3 is TGTGCCATCAGTGAGTCGGCTGGGCACACCGGGGAGCTGTTTTTT. Encoded protein: CAISESAGHTGELFF.

The rearrangement links TRBV5-1 to TRBJ1-5; D possibly corresponds to TRBD1 (5 bases). V gave up 4 bases and J gave up 0 bases, with 20 bases separating them. Germline V lookup: CDR1 SGHRS, CDR2 YFSETQ. The CDR3 runs to 18 residues. The CDR3 loop reads CASSKSGQGDISNQPQHF. DNA of the CDR3: TGCGCCAGCAGCAAAAGTGGGCAGGGAGATATTAGCAATCAGCCCCAGCATTTT.

The chain combines TRBV2 with TRBJ1-4, with a tentative D call TRBD1 (6 bases). Trimming left V 6 bases short and J 4 bases short, with 12 bases between. Looked up from germline, CDR1 is SNHLY and CDR2 is FYNNEI. The CDR3 covers 14 residues. CDR3 DNA sequence: TGTGCCAGCAGACAGGGACTGCTTAATGAAAAACTGTTTTTT. It is translated as CASRQGLLNEKLFF.

The chain recombines TRBV24-1 with TRBJ2-5; 8 positions agree with TRBD2. This CDR3 comprises 15 residues. V gave up 5 bases and J gave up 3 bases; unmatched junction bases: 7. Germline values: CDR1 KGHDR, CDR2 SFDVKD. CDR3 region: CATSGTGRVEETQYF. For the CDR3, the DNA is TGTGCCACCAGTGGAACCGGGAGGGTGGAAGAGACCCAGTACTTC.

Many counts were recorded for this clone. The CDR3 loop is CATTRGQGAIEQYF. The CDR3 DNA reads as TGTGCCACAACACGGGGACAGGGGGCGATCGAGCAGTACTTC. The chain combines TRBV24-1 with TRBJ2-7; 12 bases align to TRBD1. This CDR3 has 14 amino acids. CDR1 is KGHDR, CDR2 SFDVKD, per germline. The J segment lost 6 bases and the V segment lost 10 bases, leaving 9 bases of the junction unmatched.

The chain joins TRBV4-1 to TRBJ2-2, with a possible D match to TRBD2 (6 bases). Germline assignment: CDR1 MGHRA and CDR2 YSYEKL. The CDR3 is 15 residues long. Trimming stripped 8 bases from V and 2 bases from J, with 15 bases between. This chain's CDR3 is CASRRGELNTGELFF. The CDR3 DNA sequence: TGCGCCAGCCGGAGGGGTGAGCTTAACACCGGGGAGCTGTTTTTT.

This chain connects TRBV5-1 to TRBJ2-5; 9 positions match TRBD2. The CDR3 has 16 residues. The junction had 5 bases not matched to a gene; V was cut back by 0 bases and J by 2 bases. CDR1 and CDR2 from the germline V gene are SGHRS and YFSETQ. CDR3 coding DNA: TGCGCCAGCAGCTTGGCTGACCTAGCGGGACAAGAGACCCAGTACTTC. This encodes CASSLADLAGQETQYF.

The chain carries TRBV19 and TRBJ2-1; 8 bases fit TRBD2. The V gene end was trimmed by 3 bases and the J gene end by 0 bases; junction bases not matched to a gene: 10. The CDR3 covers 18 residues. Germline CDR1 LNHDA, CDR2 SQIVND (reference sequence). In nucleotides, the CDR3 is TGTGCCAGTAGTATGAGAACTAGCGGTTATAGCTCCTACAATGAGCAGTTCTTC. Its translation: CASSMRTSGYSSYNEQFF.

The J gene is TRBJ2-3, the V gene TRBV6-6; TRBD2 might be the D (5 bases). CDR1 is MNHNY, CDR2 SVGAGI, per germline (reference sequence). The CDR3 totals 16 residues. V dropped 7 bases and J dropped 2 bases, with 19 bases sitting between them. The CDR3 here is CASKGQLRGNTDTQYF. DNA for the CDR3: TGTGCCAGCAAAGGCCAGTTACGGGGAAACACAGATACGCAGTATTTT.

This rearrangement joins TRBV29-1 to TRBJ1-2; D is undetermined. Germline V gives CDR1 SQVTM, CDR2 ANQGSEA. The V gene lost 2 bases and the J gene lost 8 bases, with 3 bases spanning the gap. This CDR3 has 9 amino acids. The CDR3 region has the DNA TGCAGCGTTGAATCCGGCTACACCTTC. Translated: CSVESGYTF.

This chain joins TRBV28 and TRBJ1-2; possible D gene TRBD1, 5 bases. Deletions cut 2 bases from V and 4 bases from J, with 11 bases between. There are 14 residues in the CDR3. Germline V gene sequence: CDR1 MDHEN, CDR2 SYDVKM. The CDR3 region has the DNA TGTGCCAGCAGTTTAGAGTCAAGGGGCTATGGCTACACCTTC. It is translated as CASSLESRGYGYTF.

The CDR3 here is CATTLGAEQFF. The CDR3 DNA follows: TGTGCCACCACTCTAGGGGCTGAGCAGTTCTTC. V and J are TRBV24-1 and TRBJ2-1; D is possibly TRBD1 (5 bases). The CDR3 is made up of 11 amino acids. Trimming took 8 bases from V and 9 from J, leaving 10 bases between them. Germline V gene sequence: CDR1 KGHDR, CDR2 SFDVKD.

The V call is TRBV6-5, the J call TRBJ2-5, with TRBD2 matching over 7 bases. The trim removed 7 bases at V and 5 bases at J, leaving 4 bases unmatched. The CDR3 totals 12 residues. Germline values: CDR1 MNHEY, CDR2 SVGAGI. The CDR3: CASTSGGETQYF. CDR3 DNA sequence: TGTGCCAGCACCTCGGGAGGCGAGACCCAGTACTTC.

The rearrangement joins TRBV11-2 to TRBJ2-4; 7 bases match TRBD1. CDR3 length equals 14 residues. Germline CDR1 and CDR2: SGHAT and FQNNGV. V lost 5 bases, J lost 4 bases, and 5 bases stayed unmatched. Here the CDR3 DNA reads TGTGCCAGCAGCCACCTACAGGGGAAAAACATTCAGTACTTC. Protein sequence: CASSHLQGKNIQYF.